This TCR beta chain originates from a study of T cells in Graves' hyperthyroidism and ophthalmopathy. In regard to this clonotype: What it recognizes is unknown.

RNA transcripts yielded amplified TCR beta CDR3 regions. The study used the HTBI primer set for a first-round RT-PCR of the TCR CDR3. TCRdb called the multiplex PCR reads again in MiXCR, with one record for every CDR3 protein. The sample lists 350,000 to 400,000 distinct CDR3 sequences; about 15% were seen once. Hyperthyroidism in the patients, aged 18 to 65, was newly diagnosed and under 2 months in duration. Uncontrolled infection, other autoimmune disease, pregnancy or lactation led to exclusion. This CDR3 has 15 residues. V was trimmed by 4 bases and J by 1 base, leaving 13 bases between them. Germline V CDR1 and CDR2: MDHEN, SYDVKM. Study-level findings and limits: Model predictions of ophthalmopathy came a median about six months before onset.

Sequencing was done on a sample of blood. The clonotype originates from a woman under 40 with Graves' hyperthyroidism. The chain combines TRBV28 with TRBJ1-1, with a possible D match to TRBD1 (6 bases). CDR3 region: CASSSTGTQNTEAFF. CDR3 sequence (DNA): TGTGCCAGCAGTTCGACCGGGACACAGAACACTGAAGCTTTCTTT.